Given below is one T cell receptor (beta chain) in context. This record comes from a study of blood T cell repertoires in COVID-19. Study context: T cells, B-cell-depleted T cells, or PBMCs supplied cDNA or gDNA.

Seattle enrolled patients during active infection and tracked them longitudinally. Original processing notes: Reference gene primer amplification yielded estimated nucleated cell counts. Sequencing used immunoSEQ multiplex PCR; TCRdb keeps in-frame clones, though not all of them. V, J and clone size were drawn from that table, and D and trimming were deduced from the DNA. This table holds 150,000 to 250,000 clones, around 94% found once. Sequenced input: peripheral blood. The receptor was derived from a young man with COVID-19, enrolled during active disease.

This chain's CDR3 is CASSVGRGSGNQPQHF. CDR3 in DNA: TGTGCCAGCAGCGTAGGGAGGGGAAGTGGCAATCAGCCCCAGCATTTT. The rearrangement uses TRBV11-2 and TRBJ1-5; a weak D match, TRBD1 (5 bases). Germline values: CDR1 SGHAT, CDR2 FQNNGV. V was pared by 5 bases and J by 2 bases, with 16 bases between. CDR3 length: 16 residues.